The TCR beta chain under discussion was sequenced for a study of blood T cell repertoires in COVID-19. Looking at the study overall: Sites across the United States, Italy and Spain contributed samples from acute and convalescent COVID-19. T cells, B-cell-depleted T cells, or PBMCs supplied cDNA or gDNA.

Germline V gene data show CDR1 as SGDLS and CDR2 as YYNGEE. The CDR3 runs to 17 residues. Trimming removed 6 bases from V and 0 bases from J, with 20 bases in between. The method was immunoSEQ multiplex PCR; TCRdb's version includes in-frame clones alone and lacks a portion of them. Of around 190,000 clones listed, roughly 80% are singletons. This sequence joins TRBV9 and TRBJ2-3, with D possibly being TRBD2 (7 bases). The TCR was taken from a woman aged 50 to 60 with acute or convalescent COVID-19. Material for sequencing was peripheral blood. The CDR3 sequence: CASTAGGGAGSTDTQYF. The CDR3 DNA reads TGTGCCAGCACCGCAGGTGGGGGGGCAGGTAGCACAGATACGCAGTATTTT.